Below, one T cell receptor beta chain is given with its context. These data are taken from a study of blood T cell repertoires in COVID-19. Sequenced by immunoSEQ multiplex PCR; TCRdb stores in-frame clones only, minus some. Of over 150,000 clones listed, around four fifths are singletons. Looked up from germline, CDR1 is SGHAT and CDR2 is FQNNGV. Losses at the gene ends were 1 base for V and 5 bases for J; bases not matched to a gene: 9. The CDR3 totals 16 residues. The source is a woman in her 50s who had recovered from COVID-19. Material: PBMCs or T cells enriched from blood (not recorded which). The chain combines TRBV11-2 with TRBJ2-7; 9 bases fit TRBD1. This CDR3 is CASSLVGQGISNEQYF. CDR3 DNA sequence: TGTGCCAGCAGCTTAGTTGGACAGGGGATTTCCAACGAGCAGTACTTC.